These 8 T cell receptor beta chains originate from one sample sequenced in a study of T cells in Graves' hyperthyroidism and ophthalmopathy. Amplification targeted TCR beta CDR3 regions from RNA transcripts. RT-PCR in the first round (using the HTBI primer set) targeted the TCR CDR3. TCRdb itself ran the multiplex PCR reads through MiXCR, one entry per CDR3 protein. This sample carries hundreds of thousands of distinct CDR3 sequences, under 15% of them seen once, and the ten largest clones take 32%. The sequencing input was blood. All receptors derive from a woman in her thirties with Graves' hyperthyroidism.

In DNA form, the CDR3 reads TGTGCCAGCTCGCCGTATTTCTCTGGGGCCAACGTCCTGACTTTC. Amino acids: CASSPYFSGANVLTF. V gene TRBV18 combines with J gene TRBJ2-6, with D hard to call. CDR3 size: 15 residues. V was clipped by 6 bases and J by 0 bases, with 9 bases between them. Germline V gene lookup returns CDR1 KGHSH and CDR2 LQKENI.

This clonotype showed up many times. The V gene is TRBV5-1, the J gene TRBJ2-7, with 7 nucleotides matching TRBD2. This CDR3 is 15 amino acids long. The germline V gene has CDR1 SGHRS and CDR2 YFSETQ. The ends lost 5 bases at V and 2 bases at J; junction bases unmatched: 10. CDR3 sequence: CASRVFLAGPYEQYF. Here the CDR3 DNA reads TGCGCCAGCAGGGTCTTCTTAGCGGGCCCCTACGAGCAGTACTTC.

This clonotype was counted at least ten times. V gene TRBV20-1 combines with J gene TRBJ2-5, with D tentatively TRBD2 (6 bases). The CDR3 length is 12 residues. Between the trimmed V and J ends, which lost 6 bases and 4 bases, there was a span of 12 bases. CDR1 and CDR2 from the germline V gene are DFQATT and SNEGSKA (reference sequence). CDR3 region: CSAQDGGETQYF. The CDR3 DNA sequence: TGCAGTGCGCAAGACGGGGGAGAGACCCAGTACTTC.

About this clonotype itself: This may be a read error, as it is one base from a much larger clone. The rearrangement uses TRBV7-8 and TRBJ2-7; the D is unclear. This CDR3 is built from 15 residues. Germline CDR1 SGHVS, CDR2 FQNEAQ. The V and J ends lost 2 bases and 2 bases respectively, with 13 bases between them. The CDR3 nucleotides read TGTGCCAGCAGCTTAACAGCCGAGGTTCCCTACGAGCAGTACTTC. Translation: CASSLTAEVPYEQYF.

This clonotype has just a few counts. V usage is TRBV2 and J usage is TRBJ1-5; 7 bases are a match to TRBD1. The germline CDR1 and CDR2 sequences are SNHLY and FYNNEI. The CDR3 loop spans 14 amino acids. V trimming: 6 bases; J trimming: 2 bases; junction bases outside the gene matches: 4. CDR3 in amino acids: CASRGDSRNQPQHF. The CDR3 DNA follows: TGTGCCAGCAGAGGGGACAGCCGCAATCAGCCCCAGCATTTT.

This clonotype showed up just a few times. This chain joins TRBV20-1 and TRBJ1-6, with 9 positions matching TRBD1. The J segment lost 0 bases and the V segment lost 6 bases, leaving 3 bases of the junction unmatched. The CDR3 extends over 15 amino acids. Germline V gives CDR1 DFQATT, CDR2 SNEGSKA (reference sequence). The CDR3 here is CSAGTGSSYNSPLHF. The CDR3, as DNA: TGCAGTGCGGGGACAGGGAGCTCCTATAATTCACCCCTCCACTTT.

This clonotype was counted a few times. The chain joins TRBV6-2 or TRBV6-3 to TRBJ2-2; TRBD2 agrees at 9 bases. This CDR3 region has 15 residues. Germline CDR1 reads MNHEY; CDR2 reads SVGEGT. Trimming removed 6 bases from V and 5 bases from J; junction bases left unmatched: 7. The CDR3 coding sequence is TGTGCCAGCAGGGCGGGACTAGCCGGGACCGGGGAGCTGTTTTTT. Translated: CASRAGLAGTGELFF.

With respect to this clonotype: The junction shows a germline mismatch at one end, possibly a read error. This chain connects TRBV27 to TRBJ1-6; perhaps TRBD1 as D (6 bases). This CDR3 has 14 residues. Germline V CDR1 and CDR2: MNHEY, SMNVEV (reference sequence). In DNA, the CDR3 is TGTGCCAGCAGTCTAAACAGGGATAATCCACCCCTCCACTTT. This codes for CASSLNRDNPPLHF.